This T cell receptor beta chain comes out of a study of cytomegalovirus exposure and HLA in healthy donors. Overall study findings and caveats: Sequencing likely produced, as an artifact, a cluster of highly shared sequence variants. The majority of TCR sequences were rare, yet some public TCRs appeared in many donors. The presence/absence work took it that sequencing depth was about the same across donors.

This clone came up a few times. Its antigen is undetermined. Everyone who donated was a healthy bone marrow donor. PCR primers comprised 60 Vbeta and 13 Jbeta primers. The method was immunoSEQ multiplex PCR; TCRdb's version includes in-frame clones alone and lacks a portion of them. Among some 110,000 clones listed, roughly 80% were seen once. Germline V gene data show CDR1 as WNHNN and CDR2 as SYGVQD (reference sequence). The CDR3 contains 18 residues. The ends lost 7 bases at V and 8 bases at J; junction bases unmatched: 21. The sample was PBMCs. J is TRBJ2-1 and V is TRBV10-1; 9 bases map to TRBD2. This TCR was recovered from a man in his fifties or sixties in good health and CMV-seropositive. CDR3 amino acids: CASKDKKLAGTQGDEQFF. In nucleotides, the CDR3 is TGCGCCAGCAAGGATAAAAAACTAGCGGGTACTCAGGGGGATGAGCAGTTCTTC.